The rows below give T cell receptor beta chains drawn from one sample of a study of beta chain features in type 1 diabetes. Assay used: immunoSEQ multiplex PCR; TCRdb lists only in-frame clones, some missing. The data show some 660,000 clones, roughly 13% seen once. The sample comprised naive CD4+ T cells from blood. The receptors shown here come from a man younger than 30 with type 1 diabetes. The CDR3 runs from the conserved cysteine through the conserved F or W. Fields, in order: D gene, J gene, clone size, V gene, CDR3 DNA, CDR3 protein. D genes are given only for firm matches. The size entry is marked missing in some rows and otherwise reads once, few, many or a size class.

D gene: TRBD1
J gene: TRBJ2-3
clone size: few
V gene: TRBV29-1
CDR3 DNA: TGCAGCGTTGAGCTGGGACAGGGCACAGATACGCAGTATTTT
CDR3 protein: CSVELGQGTDTQYF

D gene: .
J gene: TRBJ2-7
clone size: few
V gene: TRBV7-9
CDR3 DNA: TGTGCCAGCAGCCGCACCTCAGGGGGAGGTTCCTACGAGCAGTACTTC
CDR3 protein: CASSRTSGGGSYEQYF

D gene: .
J gene: TRBJ1-3
clone size: .
V gene: TRBV15
CDR3 DNA: TGTGCCACCAGCAGAGTTTCACCTGGAAACACCATATATTTT
CDR3 protein: CATSRVSPGNTIYF

D gene: TRBD1
J gene: TRBJ2-7
clone size: .
V gene: TRBV2
CDR3 DNA: TGTGCCAGCAGTAGGACAGGGGGCTACGAGCAGTACTTC
CDR3 protein: CASSRTGGYEQYF

D gene: TRBD1
J gene: TRBJ2-2
clone size: few
V gene: TRBV19
CDR3 DNA: TGTGCCAGTAGTATCCGGACAGGGTCGAACACCGGGGAGCTGTTTTTT
CDR3 protein: CASSIRTGSNTGELFF

D gene: .
J gene: TRBJ1-1
clone size: .
V gene: TRBV5-6
CDR3 DNA: TGTGCCAGCAGCTTGCCAGGATCCACTGAAGCTTTCTTT
CDR3 protein: CASSLPGSTEAFF

D gene: TRBD1
J gene: TRBJ2-2
clone size: few
V gene: TRBV2
CDR3 DNA: TGTGCCAGCGACCCCGGGACAGGGTTTTGGGAGCTGTTTTTT
CDR3 protein: CASDPGTGFWELFF

D gene: .
J gene: TRBJ2-2
clone size: .
V gene: TRBV5-6
CDR3 DNA: TGTGCCAGCAGCTTTGACAGGTACACCGGGGAGCTGTTTTTT
CDR3 protein: CASSFDRYTGELFF

D gene: .
J gene: TRBJ2-1
clone size: .
V gene: TRBV25-1
CDR3 DNA: TGTGCCAGCATCCCCCCCGGAGGGTGGAGTGAGCAGTTCTTC
CDR3 protein: CASIPPGGWSEQFF

D gene: TRBD1
J gene: TRBJ2-1
clone size: .
V gene: TRBV2
CDR3 DNA: TGTGCCAGCAGTGGGGAACAGGGGGCAATTGAGCAGTTCTTC
CDR3 protein: CASSGEQGAIEQFF

D gene: TRBD2
J gene: TRBJ2-7
clone size: .
V gene: TRBV9
CDR3 DNA: TGTGCCAGCAGCGTAGGTTCTAGCGGGACCGCCTCCTACGAGCAGTACTTC
CDR3 protein: CASSVGSSGTASYEQYF

D gene: .
J gene: TRBJ2-7
clone size: .
V gene: TRBV9
CDR3 DNA: TGTGCCAGCAGCGCCATCTTTACAACATTCCCCCACGAGCAGTACTTC
CDR3 protein: CASSAIFTTFPHEQYF

D gene: TRBD1
J gene: TRBJ2-1
clone size: few
V gene: TRBV18
CDR3 DNA: TGTGCCAGCTCACCACCGACGGGACAGGCGTCCTACAATGAGCAGTTCTTC
CDR3 protein: CASSPPTGQASYNEQFF

D gene: TRBD2
J gene: TRBJ2-1
clone size: few
V gene: TRBV7-9
CDR3 DNA: TGTGCCAGCAGCCCGCCGGGACTAGCGGGAGGTAATGAGCAGTTCTTC
CDR3 protein: CASSPPGLAGGNEQFF

D gene: .
J gene: TRBJ2-1
clone size: .
V gene: TRBV6-5
CDR3 DNA: TGTGCCAGCAGTTACTCGGAATACAATGAGCAGTTCTTC
CDR3 protein: CASSYSEYNEQFF

D gene: .
J gene: TRBJ2-5
clone size: few
V gene: TRBV4-2
CDR3 DNA: TGTGCCAGCAGCCAGTCCCTCGGGGGAGAGACCCAGTACTTC
CDR3 protein: CASSQSLGGETQYF

D gene: .
J gene: TRBJ1-1
clone size: .
V gene: TRBV30
CDR3 DNA: TGTGCCTGGAGTGACCCGGGGCGTAAAGCTTTCTTT
CDR3 protein: CAWSDPGRKAFF

D gene: TRBD2
J gene: TRBJ2-1
clone size: .
V gene: TRBV4-2
CDR3 DNA: TGTGCCAGCAGCCAGAATGAGGGGACTAGCTCTTACAATGAGCAGTTCTTC
CDR3 protein: CASSQNEGTSSYNEQFF

D gene: TRBD1
J gene: TRBJ2-5
clone size: .
V gene: TRBV10-3
CDR3 DNA: TGTGCCATCAAGGACAGGGAAAGCCAAGAGACCCAGTACTTC
CDR3 protein: CAIKDRESQETQYF

D gene: .
J gene: TRBJ1-1
clone size: .
V gene: TRBV11-2
CDR3 DNA: TGTGCCAGCAGCGGCGGGGGCCATGAAGCTTTCTTT
CDR3 protein: CASSGGGHEAFF

D gene: .
J gene: TRBJ1-1
clone size: .
V gene: TRBV2
CDR3 DNA: TGTGCCAGCAGTGAGAGCACTGAAGCTTTCTTT
CDR3 protein: CASSESTEAFF

D gene: TRBD1
J gene: TRBJ1-2
clone size: few
V gene: TRBV29-1
CDR3 DNA: TGCAGCGTTGTACGGGACAGGTCACGGAATGGCTACACCTTC
CDR3 protein: CSVVRDRSRNGYTF

D gene: .
J gene: TRBJ2-3
clone size: .
V gene: TRBV27
CDR3 DNA: TGTGCCAGCATCAACCAGGGTTCAGATACGCAGTATTTT
CDR3 protein: CASINQGSDTQYF

D gene: .
J gene: TRBJ2-3
clone size: .
V gene: TRBV21-1
CDR3 DNA: TGTGCCAGCAGCCTTAGGTGGGCAGATACGCAGTATTTT
CDR3 protein: CASSLRWADTQYF

D gene: TRBD1
J gene: TRBJ2-6
clone size: .
V gene: TRBV6-5
CDR3 DNA: TGTGCCAGCGGCGACAGGGCCGCTGGGGCCAACGTCCTGACTTTC
CDR3 protein: CASGDRAAGANVLTF

D gene: .
J gene: TRBJ2-7
clone size: .
V gene: TRBV30
CDR3 DNA: TGTGCCTGGAAGCAGGGCCCTGGCGAGCAGTACTTC
CDR3 protein: CAWKQGPGEQYF

D gene: .
J gene: TRBJ2-7
clone size: .
V gene: TRBV6-5
CDR3 DNA: TGTGCCAGCAGCCGGGGAGGGGGCTCCCACGAGCAGTACTTC
CDR3 protein: CASSRGGGSHEQYF

D gene: .
J gene: TRBJ2-5
clone size: .
V gene: TRBV5-1
CDR3 DNA: TGCGCCAGCAGTTTTTCATCAAAAGAGACCCAGTACTTC
CDR3 protein: CASSFSSKETQYF

D gene: .
J gene: TRBJ2-3
clone size: .
V gene: TRBV29-1
CDR3 DNA: TGCAGCGTTGAAGGGAGCACAGATACGCAGTATTTT
CDR3 protein: CSVEGSTDTQYF

D gene: .
J gene: TRBJ2-7
clone size: .
V gene: TRBV30
CDR3 DNA: TGTGCCTGGAGTAGGTTTTACGAGCAGTACTTC
CDR3 protein: CAWSRFYEQYF

D gene: TRBD1
J gene: TRBJ1-2
clone size: few
V gene: TRBV7-9
CDR3 DNA: TGTGCCAGCAGCCCGAACAGGGGCACAAACCCATATGGCTACACCTTC
CDR3 protein: CASSPNRGTNPYGYTF

D gene: .
J gene: TRBJ1-5
clone size: .
V gene: TRBV6-6
CDR3 DNA: TGTGCCAGCAGCAATTCCTTAAGGGGGGATCAGCCCCAGCATTTT
CDR3 protein: CASSNSLRGDQPQHF

D gene: TRBD1
J gene: TRBJ2-1
clone size: .
V gene: TRBV11-3
CDR3 DNA: TGTGCCAGCAGCCTGTACAGGGGTAATGGGGATGAGCAGTTCTTC
CDR3 protein: CASSLYRGNGDEQFF

D gene: .
J gene: TRBJ1-1
clone size: few
V gene: TRBV9
CDR3 DNA: TGTGCCAGCAGCGTAGCAATGAACACTGAAGCTTTCTTT
CDR3 protein: CASSVAMNTEAFF

D gene: .
J gene: TRBJ2-7
clone size: few
V gene: TRBV7-2
CDR3 DNA: TGTGCCAGCAGCCCGACTACGGGGTCAGCCTACGAGCAGTACTTC
CDR3 protein: CASSPTTGSAYEQYF

D gene: .
J gene: TRBJ1-2
clone size: few
V gene: TRBV30
CDR3 DNA: TGTGCCTGGAGTGTCCTCCTCTACCGGGACTTCTCCTATGGCTACACCTTC
CDR3 protein: CAWSVLLYRDFSYGYTF

D gene: .
J gene: TRBJ2-7
clone size: .
V gene: TRBV4-3
CDR3 DNA: TGCGCCAGCAGCCGCACGCGGGCAGGGACCTACGAGCAGTACTTC
CDR3 protein: CASSRTRAGTYEQYF

D gene: .
J gene: TRBJ2-7
clone size: few
V gene: TRBV20-1
CDR3 DNA: TGCAGTGCTACTACGTACGAGCAGTACTTC
CDR3 protein: CSATTYEQYF

D gene: .
J gene: TRBJ2-1
clone size: few
V gene: TRBV11-3
CDR3 DNA: TGTGCCAGCAGCTTAGGAGCTAGCATCAACAATGAGCAGTTCTTC
CDR3 protein: CASSLGASINNEQFF

D gene: .
J gene: TRBJ2-3
clone size: .
V gene: TRBV6-1
CDR3 DNA: TGTGCCAGCAGGTACGGGGGCACAGATACGCAGTATTTT
CDR3 protein: CASRYGGTDTQYF

D gene: TRBD1
J gene: TRBJ2-3
clone size: few
V gene: TRBV27
CDR3 DNA: TGTGCCAGCAGTTCGCGCCGGGACAGGGAGCCAGATACGCAGTATTTT
CDR3 protein: CASSSRRDREPDTQYF

D gene: TRBD1
J gene: TRBJ1-2
clone size: .
V gene: TRBV7-2
CDR3 DNA: TGTGCCAGCAGCTTCCGGACAGGGAGGACAAACTATGGCTACACCTTC
CDR3 protein: CASSFRTGRTNYGYTF

D gene: .
J gene: TRBJ2-1
clone size: .
V gene: TRBV18
CDR3 DNA: TGTGCCAGCTCACCAGTTTCCAACTACAATGAGCAGTTCTTC
CDR3 protein: CASSPVSNYNEQFF

D gene: .
J gene: TRBJ2-6
clone size: few
V gene: TRBV6-5
CDR3 DNA: TGTGCCAGCAGTTACTCGATCCTCTCTGGGGCCAACGTCCTGACTTTC
CDR3 protein: CASSYSILSGANVLTF

D gene: .
J gene: TRBJ1-1
clone size: .
V gene: TRBV20-1
CDR3 DNA: TGCAGTGCTAGAGATGAGAGAGCTTTCTTT
CDR3 protein: CSARDERAFF

D gene: .
J gene: TRBJ2-3
clone size: .
V gene: TRBV9
CDR3 DNA: TGTGCCAGCAGCGCTGCCGGGACACCCACAGATACGCAGTATTTT
CDR3 protein: CASSAAGTPTDTQYF

D gene: .
J gene: TRBJ2-7
clone size: .
V gene: TRBV29-1
CDR3 DNA: TGCAGCGGCCTAGGAAAGAGCTCCTACGAGCAGTACTTC
CDR3 protein: CSGLGKSSYEQYF

D gene: TRBD2
J gene: TRBJ2-1
clone size: few
V gene: TRBV5-4
CDR3 DNA: TGTGCCAGCGCCCGGGGGACTAGCGTGTACAATGAGCAGTTCTTC
CDR3 protein: CASARGTSVYNEQFF

D gene: .
J gene: TRBJ2-1
clone size: few
V gene: TRBV5-6
CDR3 DNA: TGTGCCAGCAGCCCGCTTCGGGGTCGAAGCCTGGGATACAATGAGCAGTTCTTC
CDR3 protein: CASSPLRGRSLGYNEQFF

D gene: .
J gene: TRBJ2-3
clone size: few
V gene: TRBV18
CDR3 DNA: TGTGCCAGCTCACCTGTTAGGACGGGAGTTTCGCAGTATTTT
CDR3 protein: CASSPVRTGVSQYF

D gene: .
J gene: TRBJ1-1
clone size: .
V gene: TRBV5-6
CDR3 DNA: TGTGCCAGCAGCTTGGATGGACGGATGAACACTGAAGCTTTCTTT
CDR3 protein: CASSLDGRMNTEAFF